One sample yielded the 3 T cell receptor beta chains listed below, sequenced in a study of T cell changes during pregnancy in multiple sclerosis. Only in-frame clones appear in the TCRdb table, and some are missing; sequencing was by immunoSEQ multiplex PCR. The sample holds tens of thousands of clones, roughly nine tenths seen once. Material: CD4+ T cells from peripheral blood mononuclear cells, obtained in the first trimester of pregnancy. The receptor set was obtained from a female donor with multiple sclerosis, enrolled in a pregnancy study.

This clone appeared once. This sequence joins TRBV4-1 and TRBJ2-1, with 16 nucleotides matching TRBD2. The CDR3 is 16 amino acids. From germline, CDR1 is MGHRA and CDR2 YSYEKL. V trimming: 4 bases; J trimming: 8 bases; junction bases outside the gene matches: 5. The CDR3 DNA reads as TGCGCCAGCAGCCGCGCGGGACTAGCGGGAGGGGATGAGCAGTTCTTC. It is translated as CASSRAGLAGGDEQFF.

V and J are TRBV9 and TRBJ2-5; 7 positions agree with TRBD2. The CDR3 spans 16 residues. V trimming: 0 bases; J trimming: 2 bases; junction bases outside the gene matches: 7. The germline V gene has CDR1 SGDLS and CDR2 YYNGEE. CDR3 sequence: CASSVGGGSAQETQYF. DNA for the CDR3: TGTGCCAGCAGCGTAGGGGGCGGGAGTGCTCAAGAGACCCAGTACTTC.

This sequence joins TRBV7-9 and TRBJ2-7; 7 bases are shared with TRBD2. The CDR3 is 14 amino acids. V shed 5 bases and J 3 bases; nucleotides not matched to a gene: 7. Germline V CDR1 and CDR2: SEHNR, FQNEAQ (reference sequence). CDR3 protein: CASSRGREIYEQYF. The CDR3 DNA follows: TGTGCCAGCAGCCGTGGGCGGGAGATCTACGAGCAGTACTTC.